Presented here are 22 T cell receptor beta chains from one specimen sequenced in a study of cytomegalovirus exposure and HLA in healthy donors. Primers included in the PCR were 60 Vbeta and 13 Jbeta primers. Profiling relied on immunoSEQ multiplex PCR, and the TCRdb table lists in-frame clones only, not all of them. Its listing shows roughly 55,000 clones. Sequenced material: PBMCs. The receptors here all came from a man in his fifties or sixties in good health and CMV-seropositive.

DNA for the CDR3: TGTGCCAGCAGCGCGGGTCTAATTGGGGACACCATATATTTT. Translation gives CASSAGLIGDTIYF. This sequence joins TRBV7-2 and TRBJ1-3, with unresolved D. V was cut by 5 bases and J by 8 bases, with 16 bases left in between. Germline V gene data show CDR1 as SGHTA and CDR2 as FQGNSA. This CDR3 contains 14 residues.

The genes are TRBV9 and TRBJ2-7, with a possible D match to TRBD1 (6 bases). The CDR3 loop spans 13 amino acids. Per germline, CDR1 SGDLS and CDR2 YYNGEE. V was trimmed by 4 bases and J by 4 bases, leaving 12 bases between them. Written as DNA, the CDR3 is TGTGCCAGCAGCAGTGGACAGACATACGAGCAGTACTTC. It translates to CASSSGQTYEQYF. Full variable domain (missing parts from reference TRBV9 and TRBJ2-7): DSGVTQTPKHLITATGQRVTLRCSPRSGDLSVYWYQQSLDQGLQFLIQYYNGEERAKGNILERFSAQQFPDLHSELNLSSLELGDSALYFCASSSGQTYEQYFGPGTRLTVT.

This sequence joins TRBV4-2 and TRBJ2-7, with D tentatively TRBD1 (5 bases). The V gene's germline CDR1 is LGHNA and CDR2 YNFKEQ. Deletions cut 3 bases from V and 2 bases from J, with 11 bases between. CDR3 length equals 14 residues. CDR3 region: CASSQAQDTYEQYF. The CDR3 DNA reads as TGTGCCAGCAGCCAGGCACAGGATACCTACGAGCAGTACTTC.

V usage is TRBV7-3 and J usage is TRBJ2-1; 9 bases align to TRBD2. The CDR3 extends over 16 amino acids. V shed 5 bases, J shed 4 bases, and the junction held 9 bases outside the gene matches. CDR1 is SGHTA and CDR2 is FQGTGA in the germline V gene. The CDR3 DNA reads as TGTGCCAGCAGCCCACGGACTAGCGCCTCTTACAATGAGCAGTTCTTC. The encoded protein is CASSPRTSASYNEQFF.

About this clone: Germline is not matched at one junction end, which may reflect a read error. The J gene is TRBJ2-3, the V gene TRBV10-3; TRBD2 aligns across 15 bases. Germline CDR1 reads ENHRY; CDR2 reads SYGVKD. CDR3 length equals 16 residues. The CDR3 DNA sequence: TGTGCCAGCAGTGAGGGTGGACTAGCGGGAGGGGATACGCAGTATTTT. Residues: CASSEGGLAGGDTQYF.

This rearrangement joins TRBV6-5 to TRBJ1-2; D not certain. Per germline, CDR1 MNHEY and CDR2 SVGAGI. There are 15 residues in the CDR3. V was pared by 0 bases and J by 7 bases, with 15 bases between. The CDR3 region has the DNA TGTGCCAGCAGTTACTCAAAGCGGCACGCAGGTGGCTACACCTTC. Encoded protein: CASSYSKRHAGGYTF.

The chain joins TRBV27 to TRBJ2-7, with TRBD2 matching over 8 bases. The germline V gene has CDR1 MNHEY and CDR2 SMNVEV (reference sequence). The CDR3 contains 15 residues. The V and J ends lost 2 bases and 2 bases, in that order; junction bases with no gene match: 5. The CDR3: CASSLLAGRAYEQYF. CDR3 nucleotides: TGTGCCAGCAGTTTACTAGCGGGCCGCGCCTACGAGCAGTACTTC.

The chain employs TRBV30 and TRBJ1-3; D is perhaps TRBD1 (6 bases). CDR3 length equals 13 residues. The ends were cut back, 5 bases at V and 4 bases at J, with 12 bases in the middle. CDR1 and CDR2 (germline): GTSNPN, SVGIG (reference sequence). The CDR3 nucleotides are TGTGCCTGGGCAGGGGAGTCGGGAAACACCATATATTTT. Translating it yields CAWAGESGNTIYF.

The chain combines TRBV16 with TRBJ1-4, with D unclear. CDR3 length: 15 amino acids. From germline, CDR1 is KGHSY and CDR2 FQNENV. V gave up 0 bases and J gave up 4 bases, with 9 bases separating them. CDR3 sequence: CASSQSRGLNEKLFF. The CDR3 DNA reads TGTGCCAGCAGCCAATCACGAGGGCTTAATGAAAAACTGTTTTTT.

The chain employs TRBV5-5 and TRBJ2-7, with 8 bases fitting TRBD1. CDR3 length equals 15 residues. Losses at the gene ends were 1 base for V and 2 bases for J; bases not matched to a gene: 5. Germline CDR1 reads SGHKS; CDR2 reads YYEKEE (reference sequence). CDR3 sequence: CASSLHRDRTYEQYF. The CDR3 DNA is TGTGCCAGCAGCTTGCACCGGGACAGGACCTACGAGCAGTACTTC.

The rearrangement links TRBV5-5 to TRBJ2-6; TRBD2 matches at 7 bases. CDR3 length: 17 residues. Germline assignment: CDR1 SGHKS and CDR2 YYEKEE (reference sequence). V was pared by 0 bases and J by 2 bases, with 5 bases of the junction left unmatched. The CDR3 DNA is TGTGCCAGCAGCTTGGGCCAGGGAGGGACTGGGGCCAACGTCCTGACTTTC. It is translated as CASSLGQGGTGANVLTF.

This chain joins TRBV18 and TRBJ2-7, with 12 nucleotides matching TRBD2. The CDR3 loop spans 17 amino acids. CDR1 is KGHSH, CDR2 LQKENI, per germline. V was pared by 6 bases and J by 2 bases, with 11 bases of the junction left unmatched. CDR3: CASSTGLAGGMAYEQYF. In DNA form, the CDR3 reads TGTGCCAGCTCCACGGGTCTAGCGGGAGGGATGGCCTACGAGCAGTACTTC. The whole variable domain, filled in from reference TRBV18 and TRBJ2-7, reads NAGVMQNPRHLVRRRGQEARLRCSPMKGHSHVYWYRQLPEEGLKFMVYLQKENIIDESGMPKERFSAEFPKEGPSILRIQQVVRGDSAAYFCASSTGLAGGMAYEQYFGPGTRLTVT.

CDR3 region: CASSLVLAGEEQYF. The CDR3, as DNA: TGTGCCAGCAGCTTAGTCCTAGCGGGAGAAGAGCAGTACTTC. The chain combines TRBV7-2 with TRBJ2-7; TRBD2 agrees at 10 bases. The V and J ends lost 1 base and 7 bases, in that order; junction bases with no gene match: 4. CDR1 is SGHTA, CDR2 FQGNSA, per germline. CDR3 length equals 14 residues.

This chain links TRBV4-3 with TRBJ2-7, with 7 bases identical to TRBD2. This CDR3 contains 15 residues. V lost 1 base to trimming and J lost 5 bases; unmatched junction nucleotides: 8. Germline CDR1 LGHNA, CDR2 YSLEER. The CDR3 DNA is TGCGCCAGCAGCCAAGTAGGCGAAAGCGGGAACGAGCAGTACTTC. It is translated as CASSQVGESGNEQYF.

The chain is built from TRBV19 and TRBJ1-1; D remains ambiguous. The V and J ends lost 7 bases and 2 bases respectively, with 14 bases between them. The CDR3 runs 14 residues. Germline CDR1 and CDR2: LNHDA and SQIVND (reference sequence). The CDR3 sequence is CASTLVSGNTEAFF. The CDR3 nucleotides are TGTGCCAGTACCCTCGTTTCAGGTAACACTGAAGCTTTCTTT.

About this clone itself: An end of the junction does not agree with germline; a read error may underlie this. The chain carries TRBV18 and TRBJ2-7, with unresolved D. The length of the CDR3 is 13 residues. Germline V gene data show CDR1 as KGHSH and CDR2 as LQKENI. In nucleotides, the CDR3 is TGTGCCAGCTCACCACCGTCCTCCGACGAGCAGTACTTC. Its protein product is CASSPPSSDEQYF.

The chain carries TRBV28 and TRBJ2-5, with TRBD1 identical over 7 bases. V shed 6 bases and J 0 bases; nucleotides not matched to a gene: 10. Germline V CDR1 and CDR2: MDHEN, SYDVKM. The CDR3 totals 16 residues. CDR3: CASRTPAGGNQETQYF. The DNA for the CDR3 is TGTGCCAGCAGAACCCCGGCAGGGGGTAACCAAGAGACCCAGTACTTC.

This chain uses TRBV7-8 with TRBJ1-1; TRBD1 aligns across 9 bases. CDR3 length: 14 residues. The V and J ends lost 5 bases and 1 base, in that order; junction bases with no gene match: 2. Germline CDR1 is SGHVS and CDR2 is FQNEAQ. The CDR3 loop reads CASSPGQGNTEAFF. In DNA, the CDR3 is TGTGCCAGCAGCCCGGGACAGGGGAACACTGAAGCTTTCTTT.

The chain links TRBV19 to TRBJ1-2; D gene unclear. The length of the CDR3 is 14 residues. Germline lookup yields CDR1 LNHDA and CDR2 SQIVND (reference sequence). V dropped 7 bases and J dropped 6 bases, with 18 bases sitting between them. The CDR3 spells CASTLPGSGNGYTF. CDR3 nucleotides: TGTGCCAGTACCCTCCCGGGATCCGGAAATGGCTACACCTTC.

With regard to this clone: An end of the junction does not agree with germline; a read error may underlie this. The identical CDR3 is also encoded by other nucleotide sequences in the sample. The chain couples TRBV7-9 to TRBJ1-1, with no clear D. Per the germline V gene, CDR1 is SEHNR and CDR2 is FQNEAQ (reference sequence). CDR3 size: 13 residues. Here the CDR3 DNA reads TGTGCCAGCAGCTTAGGAGTGAGGACTGAAGCTTTTTTT. It codes for CASSLGVRTEAFF.

The V gene is TRBV5-1, the J gene TRBJ2-2; no definite D call. This CDR3 is 14 amino acids long. V dropped 0 bases and J dropped 2 bases, with 5 bases sitting between them. Germline V lookup: CDR1 SGHRS, CDR2 YFSETQ. The CDR3 here is CASSLGSNTGELFF. CDR3 DNA sequence: TGCGCCAGCAGCTTGGGGAGCAACACCGGGGAGCTGTTTTTT.

The gene calls are TRBV7-6 and TRBJ2-5; 7 bases map to TRBD2. Unmatched junction bases numbered 12, after V lost 4 bases and J lost 4 bases. The CDR3 has 16 amino acids. Germline CDR1 reads SGHVS; CDR2 reads FNYEAQ. The CDR3 protein is CASSSVGVAGAETQYF. CDR3 coding DNA: TGTGCCAGCAGCTCCGTAGGGGTAGCGGGTGCAGAGACCCAGTACTTC. The full variable domain, its missing parts supplied by reference TRBV7-6 and TRBJ2-5, is GAGVSQSPRYKVTKRGQDVALRCDPISGHVSLYWYRQALGQGPEFLTYFNYEAQQDKSGLPNDRFSAERPEGSISTLTIQRTEQRDSAMYRCASSSVGVAGAETQYFGPGTRLLVL.